This entry lists 18 T cell receptor beta chains sequenced from one sample in a study of OX40 agonist ivuxolimab in advanced cancers. Method: immunoSEQ multiplex PCR; TCRdb's copy keeps in-frame clones and lacks some. Of some 100,000 clones in the sample, 91% were seen once. Source: CD4+ or CD8+ T cells sorted from blood, taken in a trial of the OX40 agonist ivuxolimab. These receptors were obtained from an adult with an advanced solid tumor such as melanoma, head and neck, liver or kidney cancer.

V gene TRBV18 combines with J gene TRBJ1-2; D might be TRBD1 (5 bases). Trimming stripped 3 bases from V and 4 bases from J, with 6 bases between. This CDR3 region has 12 residues. CDR1 and CDR2 from the germline V gene are KGHSH and LQKENI. In DNA form, the CDR3 reads TGTGCCAGCTCACCCGACAGCTATGGCTACACCTTC. Translation gives CASSPDSYGYTF.

The chain couples TRBV19 to TRBJ2-3; TRBD1 matches at 9 bases. The germline V gene has CDR1 LNHDA and CDR2 SQIVND (reference sequence). This CDR3 has 14 amino acids. After removal of 5 bases from V and 3 bases from J, the junction contained 3 bases not matched to a gene. The CDR3: CASSSTGGTDTQYF. DNA of the CDR3: TGTGCCAGTAGTTCGACAGGGGGAACAGATACGCAGTATTTT. Full variable domain (missing parts from reference TRBV19 and TRBJ2-3): DGGITQSPKYLFRKEGQNVTLSCEQNLNHDAMYWYRQDPGQGLRLIYYSQIVNDFQKGDIAEGYSVSREKKESFPLTVTSAQKNPTAFYLCASSSTGGTDTQYFGPGTRLTVL.

The chain recombines TRBV7-8 with TRBJ1-1; TRBD1 might be the D (5 bases). The germline gives CDR1 SGHVS, CDR2 FQNEAQ. V was cut by 5 bases and J by 0 bases, with 13 bases left in between. The CDR3 has 15 amino acids. CDR3 sequence: CASSLLGHLNTEAFF. DNA of the CDR3: TGTGCCAGCAGCCTATTAGGACACCTGAACACTGAAGCTTTCTTT. The entire variable domain, with the rest obtained from reference TRBV7-8 and TRBJ1-1, is as follows: GAGVSQSPRYKVAKRGQDVALRCDPISGHVSLFWYQQALGQGPEFLTYFQNEAQLDKSGLPSDRFFAERPEGSVSTLKIQRTQQEDSAVYLCASSLLGHLNTEAFFGQGTRLTVV.

V and J are TRBV6-5 and TRBJ1-1; D possibly corresponds to TRBD1 (5 bases). The CDR3 has 14 residues. V lost 7 bases to trimming and J lost 4 bases, with 16 bases between them. Germline lookup yields CDR1 MNHEY and CDR2 SVGAGI. CDR3 bases: TGTGCCAGCACGCGGGGAGGGGTGATCACTGAAGCTTTCTTT. Translating it yields CASTRGGVITEAFF.

This clone was detected a few times. The chain links TRBV7-9 to TRBJ2-7, with 8 bases aligning to TRBD1. Germline-derived CDR1 and CDR2 are SEHNR and FQNEAQ (reference sequence). The CDR3 totals 14 residues. The V segment lost 6 bases and the J segment 2 bases; nucleotides outside the gene matches: 6. The CDR3 region has the DNA TGTGCCAGCAGTGGGACAGGTTACACCTACGAGCAGTACTTC. This sequence encodes CASSGTGYTYEQYF. Variable domain in full (rest from reference TRBV7-9 and TRBJ2-7): DTGVSQNPRHKITKRGQNVTFRCDPISEHNRLYWYRQTLGQGPEFLTYFQNEAQLEKSRLLSDRFSAERPKGSFSTLEIQRTEQGDSAMYLCASSGTGYTYEQYFGPGTRLTVT.

CDR3 nucleotides: TGTGCCAGCAGCCCGTTGGGCCAGGGGGCATCACCCCAGTTCTTC. The encoded protein is CASSPLGQGASPQFF. V usage is TRBV7-9 and J usage is TRBJ2-1; 8 bases line up with TRBD1. With 5 bases clipped from V and 13 bases from J, the junction kept 16 bases outside the gene matches. Germline V gene sequence: CDR1 SEHNR, CDR2 FQNEAQ (reference sequence). CDR3 length: 15 amino acids.

This clone was detected once. This chain joins TRBV7-2 and TRBJ1-5; 7 bases match TRBD1. The CDR3 is 14 residues long. The J segment lost 7 bases and the V segment lost 2 bases, leaving 5 bases of the junction unmatched. CDR1 and CDR2 from the germline V gene are SGHTA and FQGNSA. The CDR3 DNA sequence: TGTGCCAGCAGCTTAAGAGGGGGCGAACAGCCCCAGCATTTT. Its translation: CASSLRGGEQPQHF.

Remarks on this clone: One end of the junction fails to match germline, which may point to a read error. This chain connects TRBV7-7 to TRBJ2-1; 7 bases match TRBD2. The CDR3 is 15 residues long. CDR1 and CDR2 (germline): SSHAT, FNYEAQ (reference sequence). CDR3 DNA: TGTGCTAGCAGCTTAAATAGCGGGCTTGACAATGAGCAGTTCTTC. Translated: CASSLNSGLDNEQFF.

The rearrangement uses TRBV7-2 and TRBJ1-4; TRBD1 matches at 9 bases. The CDR3 sequence is 15 residues long. Germline CDR1 reads SGHTA; CDR2 reads FQGNSA. Unmatched junction bases numbered 8, after V lost 5 bases and J lost 7 bases. DNA for the CDR3: TGTGCCAGCAGCCCAACCGGGACAGGGAGTGAAAAACTGTTTTTT. The encoded protein is CASSPTGTGSEKLFF. The variable domain in full, with the rest retrieved from reference TRBV7-2 and TRBJ1-4, is GAGVSQSPSNKVTEKGKDVELRCDPISGHTALYWYRQSLGQGLEFLIYFQGNSAPDKSGLPSDRFSAERTGGSVSTLTIQRTQQEDSAVYLCASSPTGTGSEKLFFGSGTQLSVL.

This chain joins TRBV15 and TRBJ1-4; D gene unclear. This CDR3 has 16 amino acids. V shed 1 base and J shed 7 bases, with 16 bases lying between them. The V gene's germline CDR1 is LNHNV and CDR2 YYDKDF (reference sequence). CDR3 DNA: TGTGCCACCAGCAGAGCTTTCACAGTGGTGGGTGAAAAACTGTTTTTT. It codes for CATSRAFTVVGEKLFF.

This sequence joins TRBV28 and TRBJ2-7; the D is unclear. Per the germline V gene, CDR1 is MDHEN and CDR2 is SYDVKM. The CDR3 totals 14 residues. The V and J ends lost 5 bases and 0 bases respectively, with 11 bases between them. Here the CDR3 DNA reads TGTGCCAGCAGTCCCCGGTCCCTCTCCTACGAGCAGTACTTC. Protein: CASSPRSLSYEQYF.

The V call is TRBV6-5, the J call TRBJ1-5, with a weak D call TRBD1 (5 bases). The CDR3 has 15 residues. With 6 bases removed from V and 7 bases from J, the gap between germline ends came to 19 bases. Germline V gives CDR1 MNHEY, CDR2 SVGAGI. CDR3 sequence: CASSLRSGLYQPQHF. In DNA form, the CDR3 reads TGTGCCAGCAGCCTCCGTTCAGGGCTTTACCAGCCCCAGCATTTT.

The rearrangement uses TRBV6-6 and TRBJ2-2, with D hard to call. Trimming took off 2 bases at V and 0 bases at J, with 7 bases between the two ends. The CDR3 extends over 15 amino acids. CDR1 is MNHNY and CDR2 is SVGAGI in the germline V gene (reference sequence). The CDR3 DNA is TGTGCCAGCAGTTACGGGTCATCGAACACCGGGGAGCTGTTTTTT. Translation: CASSYGSSNTGELFF.

This clone was recorded once. The chain joins TRBV5-1 to TRBJ2-2, with D maybe TRBD1 (5 bases). Trimming cost V 1 base and J 7 bases, with 14 bases left between them. CDR3 length: 15 amino acids. Germline V gives CDR1 SGHRS, CDR2 YFSETQ. CDR3 in amino acids: CASSLLAGMVGELFF. CDR3 nucleotide sequence: TGCGCCAGCAGCTTGTTGGCAGGGATGGTCGGGGAGCTGTTTTTT.

The chain has TRBV6-6 and TRBJ2-7; 7 bases line up with TRBD1. Per germline, CDR1 MNHNY and CDR2 SVGAGI (reference sequence). V shed 0 bases, J shed 3 bases, and the junction held 2 bases outside the gene matches. The CDR3 totals 14 residues. The CDR3: CASSYSWTGYEQYF. The CDR3 bases are TGTGCCAGCAGTTACTCCTGGACAGGCTACGAGCAGTACTTC.

The chain combines TRBV27 with TRBJ1-2; 7 bases fit TRBD1. V shed 2 bases and J 5 bases; nucleotides not matched to a gene: 8. Germline CDR1 MNHEY, CDR2 SMNVEV (reference sequence). CDR3 length equals 15 residues. This CDR3 reads CASSLKTGKGYGYTF. DNA for the CDR3: TGTGCCAGCAGTTTAAAGACAGGGAAGGGGTATGGCTACACCTTC.

The chain recombines TRBV5-1 with TRBJ1-1; weak D call: TRBD1 (5 bases). The CDR3 consists of 16 residues. Trimming removed 4 bases from V and 0 bases from J, with 16 bases in between. Germline loops: CDR1 SGHRS, CDR2 YFSETQ. CDR3 in amino acids: CASSPSAGGLNTEAFF. The CDR3, as DNA: TGCGCCAGCAGCCCCTCGGCGGGGGGATTGAACACTGAAGCTTTCTTT.

This chain connects TRBV5-1 to TRBJ2-2; D may be TRBD1 (6 bases). With 1 base removed from V and 3 bases from J, the gap between germline ends came to 10 bases. CDR1 and CDR2 (germline): SGHRS, YFSETQ. This CDR3 region has 15 residues. The CDR3 bases are TGCGCCAGCAGCTTGAGGGGGATGCACACCGGGGAGCTGTTTTTT. Encoded protein: CASSLRGMHTGELFF.